This T cell receptor (beta chain) is from a study of T cells in narcolepsy. Study at large: Healthy controls were enrolled alongside patients with narcolepsy type 1 or type 2.

CDR3 length: 15 amino acids. V was pared by 0 bases and J by 8 bases, with 5 bases of the junction left unmatched. Germline CDR1 and CDR2: SGHRS and YFSETQ. Study-level findings and limits: No autoreactive T cell clone sequences appeared in some memory CD4+ repertoires. Healthy controls reportedly lacked the autoreactive clonotypes serially found in patients' blood. Comparing one patient's CSF and blood CD4+ clonotypes highlighted HCRT- and TRIB2-specific autoreactive clonotypes.

This table comes from immunoSEQ multiplex PCR, and its TCRdb copy is limited to in-frame clones, with some not included. The table has about 30,000 clones, roughly four fifths seen once; the top ten hold under 1.4%. A word on this clone: Its cognate antigen is unknown.

Sequenced sample: CD45RA- memory CD4+ T cells from PBMCs. The chain uses TRBV5-1 and TRBJ1-2, with 12 nucleotides matching TRBD1. This clonotype was obtained from a human donor with narcolepsy. CDR3 loop: CASSLAGQGADGYTF. The CDR3 DNA follows: TGCGCCAGCAGCTTGGCGGGACAGGGGGCTGACGGCTACACCTTC.